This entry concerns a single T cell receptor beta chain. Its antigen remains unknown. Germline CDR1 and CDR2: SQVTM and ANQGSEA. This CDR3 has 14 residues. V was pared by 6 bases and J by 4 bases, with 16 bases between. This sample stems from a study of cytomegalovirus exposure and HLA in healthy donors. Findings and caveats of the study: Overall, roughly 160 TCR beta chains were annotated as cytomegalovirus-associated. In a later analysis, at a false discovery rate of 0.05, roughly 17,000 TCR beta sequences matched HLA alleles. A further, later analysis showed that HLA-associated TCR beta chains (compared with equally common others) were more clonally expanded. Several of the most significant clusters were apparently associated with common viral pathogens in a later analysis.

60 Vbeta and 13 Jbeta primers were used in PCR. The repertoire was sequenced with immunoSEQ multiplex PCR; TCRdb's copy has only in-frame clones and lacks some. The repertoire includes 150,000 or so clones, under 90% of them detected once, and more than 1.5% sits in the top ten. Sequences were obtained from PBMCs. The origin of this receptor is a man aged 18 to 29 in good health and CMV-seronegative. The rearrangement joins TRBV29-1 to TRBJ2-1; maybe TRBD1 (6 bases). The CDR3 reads CSVKQGSFYNEQFF. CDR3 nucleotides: TGCAGCGTGAAACAGGGAAGTTTTTACAATGAGCAGTTCTTC.